The clone carrying this T cell receptor (beta chain) was observed at least ten times. What it recognizes is unknown. These data originate in a study of CD8+CD57+ T cells in acquired aplastic anemia. About the study: Recorded DNA amounts for sorted CD4+ and CD8+ cells had an average of 3.2 ug. The average read count for CD4+ cells in healthy donors was 10 million to 12 million. General study results and limits: Overlap between patients and controls comprised about 28 CD8+ CDR3 sequences.

Genomic DNA constituted the template upon which TCR beta VDJ and CDR3 profiling was performed. TCRdb fed the reads into MiXCR, producing one record per CDR3 protein. Of some 180,000 distinct CDR3 sequences in the sample, approximately 49% are singletons; the top ten hold approximately 2.9%. V was cut by 1 base and J by 6 bases, with 5 bases left in between. The CDR3 runs 11 residues. Germline V gene lookup returns CDR1 SGHNT and CDR2 YYREEE (reference sequence). This clonotype originated in a human donor in good health. Sequenced: sorted CD4+, CD8+, or CD8+CD57+ T cells (not recorded which) from PBMCs. The V gene is TRBV5-4, the J gene TRBJ2-7; D is uncertain. The CDR3 is CASSLLTEQYF. CDR3 DNA: TGTGCCAGCAGCTTGTTGACCGAGCAGTACTTC.